This record concerns one T cell receptor (beta chain) sequence. An end of the junction differs from the germline gene, which may be a read error. This specimen belongs to a study of blood T cells in healthy people across ages. A second roughly 6 to 12 cycle PCR used barcoded and J-beta primers. TCRdb reprocessed the 5' RACE reads with MiXCR, giving one entry per CDR3 protein. The sample lists under 950,000 distinct CDR3 sequences; about 20% were seen once. CDR3 length: 16 amino acids. The receptor's source is a man between 65 and 85 years old in good health. The sequencing sample was made of blood. The chain joins TRBV12-3 or TRBV12-4 to TRBJ2-1; 10 bases are shared with TRBD2. This chain's CDR3 is CASSQIAGGPYNERFF. The CDR3 nucleotides read TGTGCCAGCAGCCAAATAGCGGGGGGACCCTACAATGAGCGGTTCTTC.